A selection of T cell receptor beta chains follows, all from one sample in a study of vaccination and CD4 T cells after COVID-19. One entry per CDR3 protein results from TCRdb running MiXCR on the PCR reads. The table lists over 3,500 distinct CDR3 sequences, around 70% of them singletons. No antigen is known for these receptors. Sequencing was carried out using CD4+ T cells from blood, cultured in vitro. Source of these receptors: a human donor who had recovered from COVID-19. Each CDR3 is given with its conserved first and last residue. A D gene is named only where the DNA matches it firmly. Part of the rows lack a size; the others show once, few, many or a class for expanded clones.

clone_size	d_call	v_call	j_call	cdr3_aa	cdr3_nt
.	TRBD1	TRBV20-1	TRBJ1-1	CSARTGGSWGTEAFF	TGCAGTGCTCGGACAGGGGGCTCCTGGGGCACTGAAGCTTTCTTT
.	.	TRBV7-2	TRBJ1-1	CASSPPGWNTEAFF	TGTGCCAGCAGCCCTCCCGGATGGAACACTGAAGCTTTCTTT
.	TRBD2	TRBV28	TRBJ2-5	CASSGGGAATQYF	TGTGCCAGCAGTGGCGGGGGGGCAGCGACCCAGTACTTC
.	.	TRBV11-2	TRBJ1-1	CASSLSLGVNTEAFF	TGTGCCAGCAGCTTGTCGCTAGGAGTGAACACTGAAGCTTTCTTT
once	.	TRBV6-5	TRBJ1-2	CASSYAGYGYTF	TGTGCCAGCAGTTACGCGGGGTATGGCTACACCTTC
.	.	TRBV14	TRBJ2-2	CASSSVRDTGELFF	TGTGCCAGCAGCTCCGTCAGGGACACCGGGGAGCTGTTTTTT
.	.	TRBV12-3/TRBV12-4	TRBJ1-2	CASSRAGRTNGYTF	TGTGCCAGCAGTCGTGCGGGACGAACTAATGGCTACACCTTC
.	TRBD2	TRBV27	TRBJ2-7	CASRTGGNYEQYF	TGTGCCAGCAGGACGGGGGGGAACTACGAGCAGTACTTC
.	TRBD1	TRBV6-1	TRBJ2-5	CASSRGQGRGETQYF	TGTGCCAGCAGCCGCGGACAGGGCCGCGGGGAGACCCAGTACTTC
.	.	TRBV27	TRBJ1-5	CASSLSGNQPQHF	TGTGCCAGCAGTTTATCCGGAAATCAGCCCCAGCATTTT
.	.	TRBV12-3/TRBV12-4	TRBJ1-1	CASSPRQTEAFF	TGTGCCAGCAGTCCACGACAGACAGAAGCTTTCTTT
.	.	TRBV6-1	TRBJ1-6	CASSGEGDSPLHF	TGTGCCAGCAGTGGTGAAGGGGATTCACCCCTCCACTTT
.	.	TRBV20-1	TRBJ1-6	CSARVPGADNSPLHF	TGCAGTGCTAGAGTCCCGGGGGCCGATAATTCACCCCTCCACTTT
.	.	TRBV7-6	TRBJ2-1	CASSLAQDEQFF	TGTGCCAGCAGCTTAGCGCAGGACGAGCAGTTCTTC
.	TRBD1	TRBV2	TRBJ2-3	CASSGDRGMTDTQYF	TGTGCCAGCTCCGGAGACAGGGGAATGACAGATACGCAGTATTTT
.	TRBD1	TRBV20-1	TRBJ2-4	CSAAGGAFGKNIQYF	TGCAGTGCTGCAGGGGGCGCGTTCGGCAAAAACATTCAGTACTTC
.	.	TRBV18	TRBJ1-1	CASSPLPVNTEAFF	TGTGCCAGCTCACCACTTCCAGTAAACACTGAAGCTTTCTTT
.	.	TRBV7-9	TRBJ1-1	CASSLAGGSTEAFF	TGTGCCAGCAGCTTGGCGGGGGGAAGCACTGAAGCTTTCTTT
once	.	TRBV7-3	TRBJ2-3	CASSSDSNTDTQYF	TGTGCCAGCAGCTCGGACAGCAACACAGATACGCAGTATTTT
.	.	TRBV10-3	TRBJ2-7	CAITGGVSEQYF	TGTGCCATCACAGGGGGGGTGAGCGAGCAGTACTTC
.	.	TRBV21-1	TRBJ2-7	CASATGGRGFSYEQYF	TGTGCCAGCGCGACAGGGGGTCGAGGGTTCTCCTACGAGCAGTACTTC
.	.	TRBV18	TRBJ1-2	CASSQYTGPSYGYTF	TGTGCCAGCTCACAATACACTGGACCTTCCTATGGCTACACCTTC
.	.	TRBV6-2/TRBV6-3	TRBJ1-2	CASSYSLPGGYGYTF	TGTGCCAGCAGTTACTCGCTCCCGGGGGGCTATGGCTACACCTTC
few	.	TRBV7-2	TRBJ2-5	CASSISGRETQYF	TGTGCCAGCAGTATATCAGGGAGGGAGACCCAGTACTTC
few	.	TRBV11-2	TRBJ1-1	CASSFRGTEAFF	TGTGCCAGCAGCTTCAGGGGCACTGAAGCTTTCTTT
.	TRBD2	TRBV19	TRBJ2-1	CASSILADNYNEQFF	TGTGCCAGTAGTATACTAGCGGATAATTACAATGAGCAGTTCTTC
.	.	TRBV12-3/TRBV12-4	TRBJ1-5	CASSVGGTGNQPQHF	TGTGCCAGCAGTGTGGGGGGTACGGGCAATCAGCCCCAGCATTTT
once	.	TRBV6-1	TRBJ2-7	CASGTQYEQYF	TGTGCCAGCGGGACTCAATACGAGCAGTACTTC
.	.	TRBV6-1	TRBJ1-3	CASRFLNSGNTIYF	TGTGCCAGCAGGTTCCTAAACTCTGGAAACACCATATATTTT
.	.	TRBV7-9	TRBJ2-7	CASSRPYRAVGSYEQYF	TGTGCCAGCAGCCGACCCTACAGGGCCGTGGGGTCCTACGAGCAGTACTTC
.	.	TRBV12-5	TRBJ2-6	CASGGSGANVLTF	TGTGCTAGTGGCGGCTCTGGGGCCAACGTCCTGACTTTC
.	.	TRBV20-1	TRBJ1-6	CSAKQGPNSPLHF	TGCAGTGCTAAGCAGGGGCCTAATTCACCCCTCCACTTT
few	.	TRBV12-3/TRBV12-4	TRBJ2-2	CASSAPAARAGELFF	TGTGCCAGCAGCGCTCCAGCAGCCCGGGCCGGGGAGCTGTTTTTT
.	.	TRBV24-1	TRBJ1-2	CATSDGLGQGHGYTF	TGTGCCACCAGTGATGGACTCGGGCAGGGCCATGGCTACACCTTC
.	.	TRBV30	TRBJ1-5	CAWSNGGRGTQHF	TGTGCCTGGAGTAACGGGGGGCGGGGGACCCAGCATTTT
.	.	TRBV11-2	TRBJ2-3	CASNRAASTDTQYF	TGTGCCAGCAACAGAGCCGCTAGCACAGATACGCAGTATTTT
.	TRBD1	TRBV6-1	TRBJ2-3	CASSRTGGVSGTDTQYF	TGTGCCAGCAGTAGGACAGGGGGGGTTTCGGGCACAGATACGCAGTATTTT
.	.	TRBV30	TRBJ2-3	CAWSGGLDTQYF	TGTGCCTGGAGTGGGGGCCTGGATACGCAGTATTTT
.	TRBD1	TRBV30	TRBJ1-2	CAWSVRETGNGYTF	TGTGCCTGGAGTGTAAGGGAGACAGGGAACGGCTACACCTTC
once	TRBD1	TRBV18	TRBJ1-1	CASSPGTGGLTEAFF	TGTGCCAGCTCACCCGGGACAGGGGGTCTGACTGAAGCTTTCTTT
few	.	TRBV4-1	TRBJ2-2	CASSQKGGASNTGELFF	TGCGCCAGCAGCCAAAAGGGGGGGGCTTCGAACACCGGGGAGCTGTTTTTT
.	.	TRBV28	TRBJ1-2	CASSSLRWRFYGYTF	TGTGCCAGCAGTTCCTTACGGTGGAGATTCTATGGCTACACCTTC
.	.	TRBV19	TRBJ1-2	CASSPSAVNYGYTF	TGTGCCAGTAGCCCCTCAGCGGTTAACTATGGCTACACCTTC
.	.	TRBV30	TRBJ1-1	CAWSGGPGSTEAFF	TGTGCCTGGAGTGGGGGCCCAGGGAGCACCGAAGCTTTCTTT
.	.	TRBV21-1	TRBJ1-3	CASSWGGGGRSSGNTIYF	TGTGCCAGCAGCTGGGGGGGAGGGGGAAGGTCCTCTGGAAACACCATATATTTT
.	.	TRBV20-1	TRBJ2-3	CSANLPGTDTQYF	TGCAGTGCTAACCTGCCGGGCACAGATACGCAGTATTTT
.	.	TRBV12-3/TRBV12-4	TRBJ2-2	CASSFAVNTGELFF	TGTGCCAGCAGTTTCGCAGTCAACACCGGGGAGCTGTTTTTT
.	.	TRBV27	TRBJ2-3	CASSLIGSATDTQYF	TGTGCCAGCAGTTTGATAGGGTCCGCCACAGATACGCAGTATTTT
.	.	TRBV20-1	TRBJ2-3	CSAYGLQRTDTQYF	TGCAGTGCCTATGGCCTCCAACGCACAGATACGCAGTATTTT
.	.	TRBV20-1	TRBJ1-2	CSAPASAGNNYGYTF	TGCAGTGCTCCGGCTTCGGCGGGAAACAACTATGGCTACACCTTC
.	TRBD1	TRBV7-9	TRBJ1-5	CASSFSDRGNQPQHF	TGTGCCAGCAGCTTTTCCGACAGGGGCAATCAGCCCCAGCATTTT
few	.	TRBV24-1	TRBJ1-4	CATSPEDRLGGEKLFF	TGTGCCACCAGTCCAGAAGACAGGCTGGGGGGTGAAAAACTGTTTTTT
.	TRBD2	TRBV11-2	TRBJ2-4	CASSPLGLAGGIQYF	TGTGCCAGCAGCCCACTGGGACTAGCGGGTGGCATTCAGTACTTC